This T cell receptor beta chain was captured in a study of T cell responses to AZD1222 COVID-19 vaccine. Study observations and caveats: Of the AZD1222 recipients, only 5 or 6 were seropositive at baseline. Researchers took repertoire samples only after the peak T cell response had come. Reports say nearly half of spike-specific TCRs go after unmutated variant regions.

V was clipped by 5 bases and J by 7 bases, with 15 bases between them. This CDR3 comprises 14 residues. Germline CDR1 and CDR2: SGHTA and FQGNSA. A word on this clone: Its target is unknown.

Using immunoSEQ multiplex PCR, the repertoire was profiled, and TCRdb retains in-frame clones only, with some absent. Among roughly 120,000 clones listed, around 87% were seen once. The chain uses TRBV7-2 and TRBJ1-5, with D possibly matching TRBD1 (5 bases). The specimen comprised peripheral blood, sampled 28 days after the second AZD1222 dose. This clonotype was sampled from an adult who received the AZD1222 COVID-19 vaccine. The CDR3 region is CASSVGAGGQPQHF. In nucleotides, the CDR3 is TGTGCCAGCAGCGTAGGGGCTGGTGGGCAGCCCCAGCATTTT.